The 13 T cell receptor beta chains given below trace back to one sample, sequenced in a study of T cells after yellow fever vaccination. From the 5' RACE reads, TCRdb called clonotypes with MiXCR, one entry per CDR3 protein. The sample lists around 530,000 distinct CDR3 sequences, roughly a sixth seen once, with 15% to 20% in the top ten. The sequencing used PBMCs, collected about 5 days after the first yellow fever vaccination. The receptors were sampled from a man younger than 30 who received the YFV17D yellow fever vaccine.

The chain combines TRBV6-1 with TRBJ2-1, with 7 nucleotides matching TRBD1. Per the germline V gene, CDR1 is MNHNS and CDR2 is SASEGT. With 7 bases clipped from V and 3 bases from J, the junction kept 6 bases outside the gene matches. This CDR3 spans 14 amino acids. The CDR3 DNA sequence: TGTGCCAGCAAAGGTCCAGGGGGCTACAATGAGCAGTTCTTC. It translates to CASKGPGGYNEQFF.

The chain joins TRBV21-1 to TRBJ2-3; TRBD1 is taken as the D call from the table, unchecked against the DNA. TRBV21-1 is a known pseudogene. There are 17 residues in the CDR3. This chain's CDR3 is CASIWAEDRAYTDTQYF. The CDR3 DNA follows: TGTGCCAGCATCTGGGCCGAGGACAGAGCTTACACAGATACGCAGTATTTT.

The chain links TRBV6-5 to TRBJ2-3; TRBD1 agrees at 8 bases. V trimming: 2 bases; J trimming: 1 base; junction bases outside the gene matches: 8. The CDR3 has 17 amino acids. Germline values: CDR1 MNHEY, CDR2 SVGAGI. CDR3 coding DNA: TGTGCCAGCAGTTACAATGGCAGGGGGCCTCGCACAGATACGCAGTATTTT. Residues: CASSYNGRGPRTDTQYF.

The chain joins TRBV4-2 to TRBJ2-2; tentative D call: TRBD2 (5 bases). Germline-derived CDR1 and CDR2 are LGHNA and YNFKEQ. The ends were cut back, 1 base at V and 3 bases at J, with 12 bases in the middle. The CDR3 has 16 residues. CDR3 protein: CASSQAEGSYTGELFF. Written as DNA, the CDR3 is TGTGCCAGCAGCCAAGCCGAGGGTAGCTACACCGGGGAGCTGTTTTTT.

This clonotype was observed a few times. The CDR3 region is CASSQGPPPSQETQYF. The DNA of the CDR3 is TGCGCCAGCAGCCAGGGACCCCCTCCATCCCAAGAGACCCAGTACTTC. The chain combines TRBV4-1 with TRBJ2-5; D tentatively fits TRBD1 or TRBD2 (5 bases each). V was trimmed by 3 bases and J by 1 base, leaving 15 bases between them. This CDR3 contains 16 residues. The germline V gene encodes CDR1 MGHRA and CDR2 YSYEKL.

This clonotype has ten or more counts. The genes are TRBV20-1 and TRBJ1-2; D may be TRBD1 (5 bases). Trimming removed 7 bases at V and 2 bases at J, with 17 bases between. This CDR3 region has 14 residues. Germline loops: CDR1 DFQATT, CDR2 SNEGSKA (reference sequence). This CDR3 is CSVPVGTVNYGYTF. The CDR3 DNA is TGCAGTGTCCCGGTCGGGACGGTGAACTATGGCTACACCTTC.

The gene calls are TRBV5-1 and TRBJ2-3; TRBD1 or TRBD2 may be the D gene (6 bases each). Germline V gene lookup returns CDR1 SGHRS and CDR2 YFSETQ. The CDR3 runs 17 residues. V was shortened by 5 bases and J by 6 bases, with 25 bases between the two germline ends. The CDR3 region has the DNA TGCGCCAGCAGGAAGAGTACGGGGGCCCCCGAAATGGATACGCAGTATTTT. Translation gives CASRKSTGAPEMDTQYF.

This clonotype turned up a few times. This chain connects TRBV12-3 or TRBV12-4 to TRBJ1-6; perhaps TRBD1 as D (6 bases). This CDR3 is built from 16 residues. V was pared by 2 bases and J by 7 bases, with 15 bases between. In DNA form, the CDR3 reads TGTGCCAGCAGTTTAAGAGGGCAGGGGTCAAATTCACCCCTCCACTTT. This gives the protein CASSLRGQGSNSPLHF.

The chain has TRBV5-1 and TRBJ1-1, with D uncertain. CDR3 length: 14 residues. Germline lookup yields CDR1 SGHRS and CDR2 YFSETQ. V shed 2 bases and J shed 10 bases, with 18 bases lying between them. The CDR3 here is CASSLRRPAPRAFF. The DNA of the CDR3 is TGCGCCAGCAGCTTACGGCGGCCCGCCCCGCGAGCTTTCTTT.

The CDR3 is CASRGPQGSPLHF. For the CDR3, the DNA is TGTGCCAGCAGGGGGCCCCAGGGTTCACCCCTCCACTTT. The chain couples TRBV12-3 or TRBV12-4 to TRBJ1-6; D might be TRBD1 (5 bases). The CDR3 loop spans 13 amino acids. Trimming shortened V by 6 bases and J by 9 bases, and 12 bases separated the two germline ends.

This clonotype was counted a few times. The rearrangement uses TRBV28 and TRBJ2-3, with 13 positions matching TRBD2. The germline CDR1 and CDR2 sequences are MDHEN and SYDVKM. The CDR3 sequence is 16 residues long. V lost 6 bases, J lost 5 bases, and 8 bases stayed unmatched. The CDR3 spells CASRTTSGGAKDTQYF. The CDR3 DNA is TGTGCCAGCAGAACCACTAGCGGGGGGGCCAAAGATACGCAGTATTTT.

Ten or more counts support this clonotype. The rearrangement uses TRBV7-8 and TRBJ2-1; 9 nucleotides line up with TRBD1. V was pared by 5 bases and J by 2 bases, with 4 bases of the junction left unmatched. There are 15 residues in the CDR3. From germline, CDR1 is SGHVS and CDR2 FQNEAQ. The CDR3 reads CASSPGQGTYNEQFF. The CDR3, as DNA: TGTGCCAGCAGCCCGGGACAGGGAACCTACAATGAGCAGTTCTTC.

A few counts support this clonotype. The chain combines TRBV29-1 with TRBJ1-1, with a weak D call TRBD1 (6 bases). V shed 6 bases and J shed 6 bases, with 11 bases lying between them. Germline V gives CDR1 SQVTM, CDR2 ANQGSEA. The CDR3 runs 11 residues. CDR3 nucleotides: TGCAGCGTGCCCAGGGGAGCTGAAGCTTTCTTT. It translates to CSVPRGAEAFF.